This T cell receptor (beta chain) derives from a study of blood T cell repertoires in COVID-19 (dated by TCRdb to between 2020 and 2021). Regarding the study in general: Samples covering the acute and convalescent phases of COVID-19 were provided by collaborators in the United States, Italy and Spain. The material from the prospective study consisted of cDNA or gDNA derived from T cells, B-cell-depleted T cells, or PBMCs. The dataset comprised deeply sampled blood TCRbeta repertoires from subjects exposed to, actively infected with, or recovered from COVID-19. The repertoires were released in a freely available public database intended as a resource for research on the immune response to SARS-CoV-2. Samples came from the ongoing ImmuneRACE study (first 160 participants) plus 1,254 subjects from 6 global collaborators. Nearly every sample came with metadata listing a de-identified subject ID, COVID-19 status, age in years and sex. Where HLA class I and class II types were available, the types were taken from metadata supplied by the sample provider, not from assay-based typing. Beyond this particular receptor, the publication reports: Clinical and demographic metadata were provided uncurated, with the amount varying by source and participant.

V was cut back by 6 bases and J by 6 bases, leaving a gap of 15 bases between them. The germline V gene specifies MDHEN as CDR1 and SYDVKM as CDR2. The CDR3 numbers 13 residues from cysteine through phenylalanine. The DNA shown is the 39-base CDR3, in frame from base 1. The immunoSEQ Assay, a bias-controlled multiplex PCR, was used to amplify TCRbeta CDR3 regions from genomic DNA. As for the authors' bioinformatics: The number of nucleated cells in each sample was estimated by amplification of reference gene primers within the assay. To quantify the absolute abundance of each unique TCRbeta CDR3 rearrangement, sequence reads were collapsed and filtered. For each sample, productive Simpson clonality was calculated as the square root of Simpson's diversity index over productive rearrangements. TCRdb stores this immuneACCESS table with in-frame sequences only. Part of the clones is absent; in the studies checked, under half of the shortfall reflects unresolved V genes, and no reason is known for the rest. The DNA was the basis for D and trimming; V, J and clone size are from that table. This sample is represented by 250,000 to 400,000 clones; under 90% of them were singletons. The leading ten clones occupy approximately 2.9% of the sample.

Comments on this clone: The antigen this receptor binds is unknown. Qualities for individual bases were not recorded, and no much larger clone is one base off.

In Seattle, one collaborating source enrolled patients while the infection was active and tracked those patients longitudinally over the course of disease. Whole blood was collected in K2EDTA tubes by collaborating institutions according to the institutions' own protocols. Collaborator samples were shipped for TCRbeta analysis as frozen whole blood, isolated PBMCs, or DNA extracted from either sample type. Material: peripheral blood. The sequence is built from TRBV28 and TRBJ2-7, with the D gene uncertain. The sequence was collected from a woman aged 25 to 39 with COVID-19, enrolled during active disease. The nucleotides read TGTGCCAGCAGCTCCCCCCTCCCTCCCGAGCAGTACTTC. It codes for CASSSPLPPEQYF.